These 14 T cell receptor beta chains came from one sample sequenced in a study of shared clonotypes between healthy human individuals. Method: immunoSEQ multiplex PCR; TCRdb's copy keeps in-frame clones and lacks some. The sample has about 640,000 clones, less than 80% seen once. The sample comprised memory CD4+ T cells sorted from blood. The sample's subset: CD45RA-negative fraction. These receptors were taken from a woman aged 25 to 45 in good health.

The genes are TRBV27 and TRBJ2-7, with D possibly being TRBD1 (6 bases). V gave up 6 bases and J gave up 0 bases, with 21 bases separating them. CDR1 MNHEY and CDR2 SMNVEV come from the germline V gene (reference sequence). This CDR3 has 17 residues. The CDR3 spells CASSPWGGGSTSYEQYF. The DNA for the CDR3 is TGTGCCAGCAGCCCCTGGGGTGGGGGCTCCACCTCCTACGAGCAGTACTTC.

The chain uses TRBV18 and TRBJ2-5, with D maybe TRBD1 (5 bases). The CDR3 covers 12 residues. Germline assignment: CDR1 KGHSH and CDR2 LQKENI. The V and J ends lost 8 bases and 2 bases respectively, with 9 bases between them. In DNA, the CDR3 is TGTGCCAGCCGCAGGGATCAAGAGACCCAGTACTTC. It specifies CASRRDQETQYF.

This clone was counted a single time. CDR3: CASSLVGGSIYNEQFF. The CDR3 DNA sequence: TGCGCCAGCAGCTTGGTCGGCGGGTCCATCTACAATGAGCAGTTCTTC. The chain employs TRBV5-1 and TRBJ2-1; a weak D match, TRBD2 (5 bases). Trimming stripped 0 bases from V and 3 bases from J, with 13 bases between. This CDR3 has 16 residues. CDR1 is SGHRS, CDR2 YFSETQ, per germline.

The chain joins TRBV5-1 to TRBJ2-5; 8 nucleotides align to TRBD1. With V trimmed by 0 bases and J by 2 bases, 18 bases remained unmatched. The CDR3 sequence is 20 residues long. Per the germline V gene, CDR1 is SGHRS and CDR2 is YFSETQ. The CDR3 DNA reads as TGCGCCAGCAGCTTGGGGCCCTACGGGACAGGCGTTAGTGAACAAGAGACCCAGTACTTC. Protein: CASSLGPYGTGVSEQETQYF.

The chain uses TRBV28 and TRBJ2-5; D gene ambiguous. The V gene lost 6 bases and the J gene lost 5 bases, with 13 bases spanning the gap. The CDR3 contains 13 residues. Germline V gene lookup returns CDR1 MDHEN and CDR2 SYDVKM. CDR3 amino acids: CASRRTLVETQYF. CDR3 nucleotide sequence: TGTGCCAGCAGGCGAACCCTAGTGGAGACCCAGTACTTC.

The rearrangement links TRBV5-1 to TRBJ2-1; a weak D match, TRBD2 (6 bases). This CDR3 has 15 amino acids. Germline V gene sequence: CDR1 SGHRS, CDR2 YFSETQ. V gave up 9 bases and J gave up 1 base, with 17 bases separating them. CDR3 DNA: TGCGCCACGAGCCGGGACTCCTCGTCCTACAATGAGCAGTTCTTC. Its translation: CATSRDSSSYNEQFF. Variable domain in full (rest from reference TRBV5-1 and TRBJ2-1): KAGVTQTPRYLIKTRGQQVTLSCSPISGHRSVSWYQQTPGQGLQFLFEYFSETQRNKGNFPGRFSGRQFSNSRSEMNVSTLELGDSALYLCATSRDSSSYNEQFFGPGTRLTVL.

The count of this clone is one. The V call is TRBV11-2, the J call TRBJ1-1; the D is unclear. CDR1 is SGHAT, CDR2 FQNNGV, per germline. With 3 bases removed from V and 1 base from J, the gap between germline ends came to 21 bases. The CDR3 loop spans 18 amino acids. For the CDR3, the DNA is TGTGCCAGCAGCTTTACGGGGAATAGTTTTTTGGGGAACACTGAAGCTTTCTTT. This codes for CASSFTGNSFLGNTEAFF.

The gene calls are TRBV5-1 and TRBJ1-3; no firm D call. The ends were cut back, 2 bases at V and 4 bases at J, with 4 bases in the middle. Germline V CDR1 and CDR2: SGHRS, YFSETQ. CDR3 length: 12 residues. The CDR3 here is CASSLQGNTIYF. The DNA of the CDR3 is TGCGCCAGCAGCTTACAGGGAAACACCATATATTTT.

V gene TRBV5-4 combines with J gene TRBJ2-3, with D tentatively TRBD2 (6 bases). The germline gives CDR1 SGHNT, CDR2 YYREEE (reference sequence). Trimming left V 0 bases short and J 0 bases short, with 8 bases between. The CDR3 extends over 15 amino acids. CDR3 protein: CASSLGGTSTDTQYF. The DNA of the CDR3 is TGTGCCAGCAGCTTGGGCGGGACTAGCACAGATACGCAGTATTTT.

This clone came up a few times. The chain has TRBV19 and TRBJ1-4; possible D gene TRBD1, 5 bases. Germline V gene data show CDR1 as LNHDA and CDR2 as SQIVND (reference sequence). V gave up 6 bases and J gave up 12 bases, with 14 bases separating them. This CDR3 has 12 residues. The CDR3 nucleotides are TGTGCCAGTAGCCCGGACGGGGGAGAACTGTTTTTT. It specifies CASSPDGGELFF. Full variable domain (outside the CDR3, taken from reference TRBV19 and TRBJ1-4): DGGITQSPKYLFRKEGQNVTLSCEQNLNHDAMYWYRQDPGQGLRLIYYSQIVNDFQKGDIAEGYSVSREKKESFPLTVTSAQKNPTAFYLCASSPDGGELFFGSGTQLSVL.

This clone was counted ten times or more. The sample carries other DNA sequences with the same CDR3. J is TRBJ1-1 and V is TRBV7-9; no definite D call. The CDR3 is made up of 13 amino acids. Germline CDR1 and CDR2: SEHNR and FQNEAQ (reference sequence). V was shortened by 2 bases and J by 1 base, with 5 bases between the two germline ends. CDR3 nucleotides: TGTGCCAGCAGCTTAAACAGGAACACTGAAGCTTTCTTT. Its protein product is CASSLNRNTEAFF. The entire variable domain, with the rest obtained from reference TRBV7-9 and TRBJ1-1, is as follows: DTGVSQNPRHKITKRGQNVTFRCDPISEHNRLYWYRQTLGQGPEFLTYFQNEAQLEKSRLLSDRFSAERPKGSFSTLEIQRTEQGDSAMYLCASSLNRNTEAFFGQGTRLTVV.

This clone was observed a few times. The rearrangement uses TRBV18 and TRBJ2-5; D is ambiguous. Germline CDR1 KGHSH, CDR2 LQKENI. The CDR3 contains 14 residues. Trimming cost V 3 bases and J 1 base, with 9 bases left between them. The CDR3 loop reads CASSPDGFQETQYF. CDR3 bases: TGTGCCAGCTCACCGGACGGATTCCAAGAGACCCAGTACTTC.

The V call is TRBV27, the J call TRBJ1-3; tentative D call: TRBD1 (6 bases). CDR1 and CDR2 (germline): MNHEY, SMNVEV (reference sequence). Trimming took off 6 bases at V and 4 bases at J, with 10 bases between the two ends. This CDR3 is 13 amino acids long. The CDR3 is CASSYREGNTIYF. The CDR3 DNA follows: TGTGCCAGCAGCTACAGGGAGGGAAACACCATATATTTT.

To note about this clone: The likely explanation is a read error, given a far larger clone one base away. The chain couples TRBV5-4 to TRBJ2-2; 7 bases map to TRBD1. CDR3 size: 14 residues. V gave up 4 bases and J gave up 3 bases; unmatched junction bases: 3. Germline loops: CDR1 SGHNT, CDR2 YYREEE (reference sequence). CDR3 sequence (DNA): TGTGCCAGCAGCCCCGGGACAGACACCGGGGAGCTGTTTTTT. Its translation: CASSPGTDTGELFF.